These 12 T cell receptor beta chains were all obtained from the same sample, sequenced in a study of blood T cell repertoires in COVID-19. Produced via immunoSEQ multiplex PCR; TCRdb's table is partial and in-frame only. Of some 210,000 clones detected, over 70% appear once; the ten largest clones hold less than 3%. The sample taken for sequencing was peripheral blood. The receptors shown here come from a man aged 45-60 years with active or convalescent COVID-19.

The chain joins TRBV6-1 to TRBJ1-5; 7 bases align to TRBD1. V was clipped by 4 bases and J by 4 bases; unmatched bases: 13. The CDR3 consists of 17 residues. Germline V gives CDR1 MNHNS, CDR2 SASEGT. DNA for the CDR3: TGTGCCAGCAGTGCTCCGGGACAGCCCTCCAGGAATCAGCCCCAGCATTTT. This translates into CASSAPGQPSRNQPQHF.

The V and J genes are TRBV4-1 and TRBJ2-7; D might be TRBD1 (5 bases). The V gene's germline CDR1 is MGHRA and CDR2 YSYEKL. This CDR3 is built from 15 residues. V was pared by 0 bases and J by 3 bases, with 12 bases between. The CDR3 nucleotides read TGCGCCAGCAGCCAAGAATGGCGACAGTACTACGAGCAGTACTTC. Residues: CASSQEWRQYYEQYF.

This clone was counted only a few times. V and J are TRBV4-3 and TRBJ2-1; D is unclear. Per germline, CDR1 LGHNA and CDR2 YSLEER. This CDR3 is 15 amino acids long. V was clipped by 4 bases and J by 5 bases, with 15 bases between them. The CDR3: CASSLIAPNDNEQFF. CDR3 coding DNA: TGCGCCAGCAGCCTCATCGCGCCAAACGACAATGAGCAGTTCTTC.

V is TRBV6-2 or TRBV6-3 and J is TRBJ2-7; possibly TRBD2 for D (5 bases). Germline CDR1 reads MNHEY; CDR2 reads SVGEGT. The CDR3 runs 18 residues. Trimming shortened V by 1 base and J by 3 bases, and 22 bases separated the two germline ends. CDR3 protein: CASSYWPTGKRIHYEQYF. The CDR3 DNA reads TGTGCCAGCAGTTACTGGCCCACCGGGAAGAGGATCCACTACGAGCAGTACTTC.

Remarks on this clone: A junction boundary mismatches the germline segment, possibly from a read error. This chain connects TRBV5-1 to TRBJ2-4, with 7 bases fitting TRBD1. The CDR3 spans 13 residues. Per germline, CDR1 SGHRS and CDR2 YFSETQ. In DNA form, the CDR3 reads TGCGCCAGCAGCTTGGCCGAAGGGGGCTCACCCCACTTC. Its protein product is CASSLAEGGSPHF.

The chain couples TRBV24-1 to TRBJ2-1; no clear D. Per the germline V gene, CDR1 is KGHDR and CDR2 is SFDVKD. Trimming took off 6 bases at V and 5 bases at J, with 4 bases between the two ends. The CDR3 is 11 amino acids. The CDR3: CATSTDNEQFF. The DNA for the CDR3 is TGTGCCACCAGTACAGACAATGAGCAGTTCTTC.

A note on this clone: Different DNA sequences within this sample yield the same CDR3. This sequence joins TRBV30 and TRBJ1-5; D is undetermined. The CDR3 runs 13 residues. Per the germline V gene, CDR1 is GTSNPN and CDR2 is SVGIG (reference sequence). V dropped 0 bases and J dropped 4 bases, with 7 bases sitting between them. CDR3: CAWSVRGNQPQHF. CDR3 bases: TGTGCCTGGAGTGTACGGGGAAATCAGCCCCAGCATTTT.

This clone was observed once. The J gene is TRBJ2-5, the V gene TRBV10-2; 9 bases line up with TRBD2. Trimming took 2 bases from V and 1 from J; bases not matched to a gene: 2. The CDR3 length is 15 residues. The germline CDR1 and CDR2 sequences are WSHSY and SAAADI. CDR3 nucleotides: TGCGCCAGCAGTGAGGCGGGGGGGGCCCAAGAGACCCAGTACTTC. Protein product: CASSEAGGAQETQYF.

The gene calls are TRBV6-6 and TRBJ1-2, with 11 bases aligning to TRBD1. Per germline, CDR1 MNHNY and CDR2 SVGAGI (reference sequence). CDR3 size: 16 residues. V lost 0 bases, J lost 7 bases, and 7 bases stayed unmatched. CDR3 nucleotides: TGTGCCAGCAGTTACTCGAGCGGACAGGGGGCTCGTGGCTACACCTTC. Encoded protein: CASSYSSGQGARGYTF.

The chain uses TRBV7-9 and TRBJ1-1; TRBD1 matches 9 bases. V lost 6 bases and J lost 0; bases outside the gene matches: 8. The germline gives CDR1 SEHNR, CDR2 FQNEAQ (reference sequence). CDR3 length: 16 amino acids. The CDR3 DNA sequence: TGTGCCAGCAGTCCTCGGGACAGGGTGATGAACACTGAAGCTTTCTTT. It is translated as CASSPRDRVMNTEAFF.

The chain employs TRBV4-1 and TRBJ2-1; 8 nucleotides match TRBD2. The CDR3 length is 14 residues. V was clipped by 7 bases and J by 7 bases; unmatched bases: 9. The V gene's germline CDR1 is MGHRA and CDR2 YSYEKL. CDR3 sequence (DNA): TGCGCCAGCACCGCGGCGGGAGGAGTTAATGAGCAGTTCTTC. As protein: CASTAAGGVNEQFF.

Turning to this clone: Compared with germline, one end of the junction differs, possibly owing to a read error. This chain uses TRBV29-1 with TRBJ2-3, with 7 bases lining up with TRBD1. The CDR3 consists of 15 residues. In germline, CDR1 is SQVTM, CDR2 ANQGSEA. The CDR3 bases are TGCAGCGTCGAAGGGCCTGACAGGGGCACAGATACGCAGTATTTT. As protein: CSVEGPDRGTDTQYF.